This TCR beta chain emerged from a study of regulatory T cells in long-lasting Graves disease. Turning to the study itself: Positive TSH receptor antibodies alongside over 5 years of antithyroid drugs were what marked Graves' disease as persistent. Points from the study as a whole: Fewer public clonotypes were shared by new patients (around 1,000) than by persistent patients (fewer than 3,000). Since the sample size was small, accuracy may have been reduced.

Time point given: persistent/refractory GD, antithyroid drugs over 5 years with positive TRAb. Extracted PBMC RNA gave rise to the TCR library. The TCR beta library used iRepertoire HTBI primers with Arm-PCR amplification of CDR3. Original processing notes: Across samples, around 60 TRBV and 12 to 15 TRBJ segments were found. TCRdb ran MiXCR on the multiplex PCR reads and lists one entry per CDR3 protein. TCRdb, not the original authors, processed these V and J calls. The sample holds a few hundred thousand distinct CDR3 sequences, 20% to 25% seen once. As regards this clonotype: Its target is unknown.

The sequence was obtained from a woman in her thirties or forties with Graves disease. The source was peripheral blood mononuclear cells (PBMCs), collected when the disease was refractory, from a patient treated with antithyroid drugs.

The CDR3 protein is CASSQDHPGLAGGETQYF. As DNA, the CDR3 is TGTGCCAGCAGCCAAGACCACCCCGGACTAGCGGGCGGAGAGACCCAGTACTTC. The chain couples TRBV14 to TRBJ2-5, with 11 bases that match TRBD2. CDR3 length equals 18 residues. Germline CDR1 and CDR2: SGHDN and FVKESK. The V gene end was trimmed by 0 bases and the J gene end by 4 bases; junction bases not matched to a gene: 10.